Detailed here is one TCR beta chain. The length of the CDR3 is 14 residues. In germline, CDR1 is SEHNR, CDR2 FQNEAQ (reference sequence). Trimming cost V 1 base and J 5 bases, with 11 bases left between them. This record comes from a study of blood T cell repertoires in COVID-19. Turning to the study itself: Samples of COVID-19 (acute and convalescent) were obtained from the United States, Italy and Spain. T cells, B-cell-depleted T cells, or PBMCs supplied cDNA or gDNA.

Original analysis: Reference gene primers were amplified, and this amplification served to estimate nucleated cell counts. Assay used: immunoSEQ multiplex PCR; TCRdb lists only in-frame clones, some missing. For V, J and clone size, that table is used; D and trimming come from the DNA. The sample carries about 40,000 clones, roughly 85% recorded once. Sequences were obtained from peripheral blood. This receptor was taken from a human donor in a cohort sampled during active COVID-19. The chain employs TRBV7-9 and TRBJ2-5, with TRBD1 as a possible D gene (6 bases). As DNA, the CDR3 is TGTGCCAGCAGCTTAGAGGGGGTTGTGGAGACCCAGTACTTC. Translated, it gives CASSLEGVVETQYF.